This T cell receptor (beta chain) was sequenced in a study of PD-1 blockade in mismatch repair-deficient tumors. In the study overall: Patients had around twelve mismatch repair-deficient cancer types, all previously treated and progressing.

PCR or immunohistochemistry showed mismatch repair deficiency in every enrolled patient. Data came from immunoSEQ multiplex PCR; TCRdb stores just in-frame clones and leaves some out. There are 90,000 to 130,000 clones in the sample; around 80% occur only once, and about 4.7% lies in the top ten. This clone came up a few times. From germline, CDR1 is SEHNR and CDR2 FQNEAQ (reference sequence). The CDR3 has 16 amino acids. The V and J ends lost 2 bases and 7 bases, in that order; junction bases with no gene match: 13. This chain uses TRBV7-9 with TRBJ2-7; 8 positions match TRBD1. The input for sequencing was peripheral blood, taken about 60 weeks after starting pembrolizumab. The sequence was obtained from an adult with mismatch repair-deficient cancer. The CDR3 bases are TGTGCCAGCAGCTTATTGGTCACAGGGGGTACTAATGAGCAGTACTTC. Translating it yields CASSLLVTGGTNEQYF.